Listed below are T cell receptor beta chains from one sample, sequenced in a study of cytomegalovirus exposure and HLA in healthy donors. Assay used: immunoSEQ multiplex PCR; TCRdb lists only in-frame clones, some missing. The sample yields approximately 300,000 clones, about 83% seen once. What was sequenced was PBMCs. The receptors were gathered from a woman aged 40-49 years in good health and CMV-seropositive. Each CDR3 is given with its conserved first and last residue. Fields, in order: D gene, clone size, J gene, V gene, CDR3 protein, CDR3 DNA. The D gene is left open where the match is weak. Clone size appears in some rows only: once, few, many, or a class for an expanded clone.

NA NA TRBJ1-5 TRBV28 CASNPAGYPSNQPQHF TGTGCCAGCAATCCCGCGGGGTACCCTAGCAATCAGCCCCAGCATTTT
NA NA TRBJ2-7 TRBV29-1 CSVQDRGEQYF TGCAGCGTTCAAGATCGAGGGGAGCAGTACTTC
TRBD2 NA TRBJ2-1 TRBV15 CATSRGLAGQGATYNEQFF TGTGCCACCAGCAGAGGACTAGCGGGACAAGGGGCAACCTACAATGAGCAGTTCTTC
TRBD1 NA TRBJ2-7 TRBV5-1 CASSLGQAEQYF TGCGCCAGCAGCCTCGGACAGGCGGAGCAGTACTTC
TRBD1 NA TRBJ2-5 TRBV7-2 CASSLDGRGLETQYF TGTGCCAGCAGCTTAGATGGCAGGGGGTTGGAGACCCAGTACTTC
NA NA TRBJ2-5 TRBV7-2 CASRQGQIQETQYF TGTGCCAGCAGGCAAGGACAGATACAAGAGACCCAGTACTTC
TRBD2 NA TRBJ2-7 TRBV2 CASRTESSGEQYF TGTGCCAGCAGGACTGAATCTAGCGGCGAGCAGTACTTC
NA NA TRBJ1-5 TRBV4-2 CASSQGTGNQPQHF TGTGCCAGCAGCCAAGGAACAGGGAATCAGCCCCAGCATTTT
TRBD1 NA TRBJ1-2 TRBV10-2 CASSDLGQGLSTYGYTF TGCGCCAGCAGTGACCTTGGACAGGGCCTTTCTACATATGGCTACACCTTC
NA NA TRBJ1-5 TRBV7-9 CASSFVVNQPQHF TGTGCCAGCAGCTTCGTAGTTAATCAGCCCCAGCATTTT
TRBD2 NA TRBJ2-5 TRBV19 CASSSLGLAKETQYF TGTGCCAGTAGCTCTCTGGGACTAGCGAAAGAGACCCAGTACTTC
NA NA TRBJ2-5 TRBV29-1 CSVRQGSMRETQYF TGCAGCGTCCGCCAAGGGAGTATGCGAGAGACCCAGTACTTC
NA NA TRBJ2-3 TRBV27 CASSYGGTDTQYF TGTGCCAGCAGTTATGGAGGGACAGATACGCAGTATTTT
TRBD2 NA TRBJ2-1 TRBV30 CAWSSLAVAYNEQFF TGTGCCTGGAGTTCACTAGCGGTGGCCTACAATGAGCAGTTCTTC
TRBD1 NA TRBJ2-2 TRBV10-3 CAIGDSHTGELFF TGTGCCATCGGGGACAGTCACACCGGGGAGCTGTTTTTT
NA once TRBJ1-3 TRBV13 CASSLDRSGNTIYF TGTGCCAGCAGCTTAGATAGATCTGGAAACACCATATATTTT
NA NA TRBJ1-1 TRBV2 CASHLTVNTEAFF TGTGCCAGCCATTTGACTGTGAACACTGAAGCTTTCTTT
NA NA TRBJ1-2 TRBV4-3 CASSQVTGRPGDYGYTF TGCGCCAGCAGCCAGGTTACCGGACGGCCCGGGGACTATGGCTACACCTTC
TRBD2 NA TRBJ2-2 TRBV19 CASSIGGTSGRGPTTGELFF TGTGCCAGTAGTATAGGGGGGACTAGCGGGAGAGGTCCCACCACCGGGGAGCTGTTTTTT
TRBD2 few TRBJ2-5 TRBV18 CASSPPGRSETQYF TGTGCCAGCTCACCACCCGGGAGGTCGGAGACCCAGTACTTC
TRBD2 once TRBJ2-2 TRBV4-3 CASSQAGGTANTGELFF TGCGCCAGCAGCCAAGCGGGAGGTACGGCGAACACCGGGGAGCTGTTTTTT
NA NA TRBJ2-7 TRBV27 CASSLTRVGYEQYF TGTGCCAGCAGTTTAACGCGGGTTGGCTACGAGCAGTACTTC
TRBD1 NA TRBJ1-2 TRBV28 CASIQGGYGYTF TGTGCCAGTATTCAGGGGGGCTATGGCTACACCTTC
NA few TRBJ2-3 TRBV11-3 CASSLGGSTDTQYF TGTGCCAGCAGCTTAGGCGGATCCACAGATACGCAGTATTTT
NA NA TRBJ2-1 TRBV4-2 CASSQFRGNEQFF TGTGCCAGCAGCCAATTTCGGGGCAATGAGCAGTTCTTC
NA NA TRBJ2-7 TRBV9 CASSETGHTYEQYF TGTGCCAGCAGCGAGACGGGACATACCTACGAGCAGTACTTC
NA once TRBJ1-6 TRBV18 CASSPPYGGDNSPLHF TGTGCCAGCTCACCACCTTACGGGGGGGATAATTCACCCCTCCACTTT
NA NA TRBJ1-2 TRBV29-1 CSVETADNPNYGYTF TGCAGCGTTGAAACGGCGGACAACCCTAACTATGGCTACACCTTC
NA NA TRBJ1-3 TRBV4-3 CASSQERGRAGTSGNTIYF TGCGCCAGCAGCCAAGAGAGAGGACGGGCGGGGACCTCTGGAAACACCATATATTTT
TRBD1 NA TRBJ2-7 TRBV30 CAWRAGGYEQYF TGTGCCTGGAGGGCAGGGGGCTACGAGCAGTACTTC
NA NA TRBJ2-7 TRBV28 CASSLAGHEQYF TGTGCCAGCAGTTTAGCAGGGCACGAGCAGTACTTC
TRBD2 NA TRBJ2-1 TRBV7-8 CASSPHLSGSRNEQFF TGTGCCAGCAGCCCCCACTTGAGCGGGAGTAGGAATGAGCAGTTCTTC
NA NA TRBJ2-5 TRBV19 CASSATGAETQYF TGTGCCAGTAGTGCGACAGGAGCAGAGACCCAGTACTTC
TRBD1 NA TRBJ2-2 TRBV10-2 CASSRTGGRNTGELFF TGCGCCAGCAGTCGGACAGGGGGACGAAACACCGGGGAGCTGTTTTTT
TRBD2 NA TRBJ2-5 TRBV4-2 CASSQGRAGGSETQYF TGTGCCAGCAGCCAAGGGCGAGCGGGAGGATCAGAGACCCAGTACTTC
NA NA TRBJ2-7 TRBV28 CASSLASEQYF TGTGCCAGCAGTCTAGCATCCGAGCAGTACTTC
NA NA TRBJ1-5 TRBV28 CASSSPQGTNQPQHF TGTGCCAGCAGTTCGCCCCAGGGCACCAATCAGCCCCAGCATTTT
TRBD1 NA TRBJ1-4 TRBV4-1 CASSQDRAGGEATNEKLFF TGCGCCAGCAGCCAAGATCGCGCAGGGGGCGAAGCAACTAATGAAAAACTGTTTTTT
TRBD2 NA TRBJ2-7 TRBV19 CASSMRGTYEQYF TGTGCCAGTAGTATGCGGGGGACGTACGAGCAGTACTTC
TRBD1 NA TRBJ2-1 TRBV6-4 CASSQGASEQFF TGTGCCAGCAGTCAGGGGGCTAGTGAGCAGTTCTTC
NA few TRBJ2-1 TRBV28 CASNPTGGTGNEQFF TGTGCCAGCAACCCGACAGGCGGAACGGGAAATGAGCAGTTCTTC
NA few TRBJ2-1 TRBV19 CASSDQGRRVRNEQFF TGTGCCAGTTCCGACCAAGGGCGGCGGGTGAGGAATGAGCAGTTCTTC
NA NA TRBJ1-4 TRBV6-5 CASSSKEKLFF TGTGCCAGCAGTTCTAAAGAAAAACTGTTTTTT
NA NA TRBJ2-2 TRBV28 CASSLQGQLGTGELFF TGTGCCAGCAGTCTACAAGGACAGTTGGGCACCGGGGAGCTGTTTTTT
TRBD2 NA TRBJ2-7 TRBV4-2 CASSPSHWGGGRFFEQYF TGTGCCAGCAGCCCGTCACATTGGGGCGGCGGGAGGTTTTTCGAGCAGTACTTC
NA few TRBJ2-1 TRBV28 CASSPTRTGEQFF TGTGCCAGCAGTCCCACTAGGACTGGTGAGCAGTTCTTC
TRBD1 NA TRBJ1-2 TRBV27 CASSLSPGQGKNGYTF TGTGCCAGCAGTTTAAGCCCGGGACAGGGAAAGAATGGCTACACCTTC
NA few TRBJ1-4 TRBV11-2 CASSFRGTREKLFF TGTGCCAGCAGCTTCCGAGGCACCCGGGAAAAACTGTTTTTT
TRBD2 NA TRBJ2-7 TRBV2 CASTAGGPRGEQYF TGTGCCAGCACTGCGGGAGGGCCACGTGGGGAGCAGTACTTC
TRBD2 NA TRBJ2-2 TRBV19 CASKLAGAQNTGELFF TGTGCCAGTAAACTAGCGGGAGCCCAGAACACCGGGGAGCTGTTTTTT
NA NA TRBJ2-2 TRBV5-1 CASCPSPNSGELFF TGCGCCAGCTGCCCTAGCCCCAATTCTGGGGAGCTGTTTTTT
NA few TRBJ2-1 TRBV18 CASSLPGTNEQFF TGTGCCAGCTCACTCCCAGGTACTAATGAGCAGTTCTTC
TRBD1 few TRBJ1-2 TRBV11-2 CASSPRDRLYGYTF TGTGCCAGCAGCCCCCGGGACAGACTCTATGGCTACACCTTC
NA once TRBJ1-5 TRBV5-8 CASSPRIPAPGSNQPQHF TGTGCCAGCAGCCCAAGGATCCCTGCGCCGGGTAGCAATCAGCCCCAGCATTTT